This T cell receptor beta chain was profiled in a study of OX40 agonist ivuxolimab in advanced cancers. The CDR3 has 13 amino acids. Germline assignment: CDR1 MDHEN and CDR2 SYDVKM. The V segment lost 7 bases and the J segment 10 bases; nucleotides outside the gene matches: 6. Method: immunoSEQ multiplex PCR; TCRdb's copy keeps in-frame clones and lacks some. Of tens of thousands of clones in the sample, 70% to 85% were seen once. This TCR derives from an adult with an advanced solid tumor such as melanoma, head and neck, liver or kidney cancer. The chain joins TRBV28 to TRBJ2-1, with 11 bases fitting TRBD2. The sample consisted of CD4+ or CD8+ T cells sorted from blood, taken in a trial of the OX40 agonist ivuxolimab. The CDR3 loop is CASKLAGEGEQFF. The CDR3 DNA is TGTGCCAGCAAACTAGCGGGAGAGGGGGAGCAGTTCTTC. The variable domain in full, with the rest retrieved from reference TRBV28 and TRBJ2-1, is DVKVTQSSRYLVKRTGEKVFLECVQDMDHENMFWYRQDPGLGLRLIYFSYDVKMKEKGDIPEGYSVSREKKERFSLILESASTNQTSMYLCASKLAGEGEQFFGPGTRLTVL.